This note documents a single TCR beta chain sequence. Its antigen is undetermined. The protocol was immunoSEQ multiplex PCR, while the TCRdb copy is restricted to in-frame clones and leaves out a portion. The top ten hold around 2.6% of the sample, which has roughly 48,000 clones, more than 65% seen once. If patients had autoimmune disease history or systemic immunosuppression, they were excluded. This CDR3 comprises 13 residues. V lost 7 bases and J 1 base, leaving 10 bases between the germline ends. The germline CDR1 and CDR2 sequences are MNHEY and SVGAGI. This entry is derived from a study of OX40 agonist ivuxolimab in advanced cancers. Points from the study as a whole: CD8+ T cells averaged more expanded clones than CD4+. Some of the lowest clonal expansion was seen in partial responders at 0.1-3.0 mg/kg.

The receptor's source is an adult with an advanced solid tumor such as melanoma, head and neck, liver or kidney cancer. The J gene is TRBJ1-1, the V gene TRBV6-5; the D gene is possibly TRBD1 (5 bases). Material: CD4+ or CD8+ T cells sorted from blood, obtained in a trial of the OX40 agonist ivuxolimab. As DNA, the CDR3 is TGTGCCAGCACGGGACGGCAGAACACTGAAGCTTTCTTT. This gives the protein CASTGRQNTEAFF.